The sequence of this TCR beta chain was determined in a study of OX40 agonist ivuxolimab in advanced cancers. Study-wide context: Therapy given before enrollment (anti-PD-1, anti-PD-L1 or anti-CTLA-4) was allowed, and around 44% had some. Three patients had partial responses: one hepatocellular carcinoma, two cutaneous melanoma. The study, taken as a whole, reports: At 0.1 to 3.0 mg/kg and by week 6, CD4+ and CD8+ T cells in the blood had expanded clonally. Clonal expansion in partial responders at 0.1-3.0 mg/kg ranked among the lowest.

This clone was detected only once. What it binds is unknown. Method: immunoSEQ multiplex PCR; TCRdb's copy keeps in-frame clones and lacks some. The sample shows about 26,000 clones, 60% to 80% of them seen only once. This specimen consisted of CD4+ or CD8+ T cells sorted from blood, obtained in a trial of the OX40 agonist ivuxolimab. This receptor was taken from an adult with an advanced solid tumor such as melanoma, head and neck, liver or kidney cancer.

The CDR3 bases are TGCGCCAGCAGCCCCAGCTCAGGCTACCGCGAGACCCAGTACTTC. Protein sequence: CASSPSSGYRETQYF. The chain joins TRBV4-1 to TRBJ2-5, with D uncertain. There are 15 residues in the CDR3. The V gene's germline CDR1 is MGHRA and CDR2 YSYEKL. With 4 bases removed from V and 5 bases from J, the gap between germline ends came to 17 bases.